The 14 T cell receptor beta chains presented below share a single source sample, sequenced in a study of human T cells and chemical hapten exposure. TCRdb fed the RACE reads into MiXCR, producing one record per CDR3 protein. The sample records approximately 90,000 distinct CDR3 sequences, 8% to 11% being singletons. As to time point: patch test 1, 2 weeks after DPC sensitization. The treatment here: therapeutic diphenylcyclopropenone sensitization with weekly scalp DPC. Sequencing used whole blood, obtained in connection with sensitization to the hapten diphenylcyclopropenone (DPC). Every receptor here comes from a middle-aged man with alopecia areata. Some clones in this sample may be carry-over from other donors' samples.

This rearrangement joins TRBV11-2 to TRBJ2-3; 9 bases map to TRBD2. This CDR3 region has 22 residues. Germline CDR1 reads SGHAT; CDR2 reads FQNNGV. V shed 4 bases and J 0 bases; nucleotides not matched to a gene: 23. This chain's CDR3 is CASSSRRSNHLRLAASTDTQYF. The CDR3 coding sequence is TGTGCCAGCAGCTCCCGACGTTCAAACCACCTTAGACTAGCGGCAAGCACAGATACGCAGTATTTT.

This clonotype occurred a few times. CDR3 region: CASSRDRTVGSEQYF. CDR3 DNA sequence: TGTGCCAGCAGTCGGGACAGGACCGTTGGGAGTGAGCAGTACTTC. The chain employs TRBV6-5 and TRBJ2-7; TRBD1 aligns across 8 bases. Unmatched junction bases numbered 13, after V lost 5 bases and J lost 7 bases. The CDR3 sequence is 15 residues long. The germline V gene has CDR1 MNHEY and CDR2 SVGAGI.

The chain uses TRBV30 and TRBJ2-1; 8 nucleotides align to TRBD1. The V segment lost 2 bases and the J segment 4 bases; nucleotides outside the gene matches: 4. The germline V gene encodes CDR1 GTSNPN and CDR2 SVGIG (reference sequence). The CDR3 has 14 amino acids. The CDR3 protein is CAWSPGGSYNEQFF. CDR3 DNA sequence: TGTGCCTGGAGTCCAGGGGGCTCTTACAATGAGCAGTTCTTC.

This clonotype occurred a few times. The gene calls are TRBV7-9 and TRBJ2-5; D is ambiguous. The CDR3 totals 12 residues. Trimming left V 0 bases short and J 4 bases short, with 3 bases between. Germline CDR1 and CDR2: SEHNR and FQNEAQ (reference sequence). The CDR3 loop reads CASSLARETQYF. The CDR3 DNA is TGTGCCAGCAGCTTAGCCCGAGAGACCCAGTACTTC.

V usage is TRBV3-1 and J usage is TRBJ1-2; no definite D call. The CDR3 extends over 13 amino acids. With 0 bases removed from V and 8 bases from J, the gap between germline ends came to 10 bases. Germline V gives CDR1 LGHDT, CDR2 YNNKEL (reference sequence). CDR3: CASSQDSPLGYTF. In DNA, the CDR3 is TGTGCCAGCAGCCAAGATAGTCCTCTAGGCTACACCTTC.

As concerns this clonotype: This may be a read error: a much more frequent sequence differs by one nucleotide. The rearrangement links TRBV27 to TRBJ2-3; the match to TRBD1 covers 7 bases. There are 15 residues in the CDR3. CDR1 is MNHEY, CDR2 SMNVEV, per germline (reference sequence). The trim removed 9 bases at V and 1 base at J, leaving 10 bases unmatched. The chain's CDR3 is CARRHTGVGTDTQYF. The CDR3, as DNA: TGTGCCAGAAGGCATACAGGGGTTGGCACAGATACGCAGTATTTT.

This clonotype appeared a few times. V is TRBV6-6 and J is TRBJ2-2; D possibly corresponds to TRBD2 (6 bases). Germline V gives CDR1 MNHNY, CDR2 SVGAGI (reference sequence). The CDR3 contains 16 residues. Trimming shortened V by 0 bases and J by 8 bases, and 16 bases separated the two germline ends. CDR3 sequence (DNA): TGTGCCAGCAGTTACTCGGCGGGGACCGGAGTGGGGGAGCTGTTTTTT. Protein: CASSYSAGTGVGELFF.

The chain is built from TRBV18 and TRBJ2-5; 7 bases match TRBD1. V dropped 4 bases and J dropped 3; count of bases not matched to a gene: 8. In germline, CDR1 is KGHSH, CDR2 LQKENI. The CDR3 length is 15 residues. For the CDR3, the DNA is TGTGCCAGCTCACTTACAGGGGTCGGAAAAGAGACCCAGTACTTC. This gives the protein CASSLTGVGKETQYF. Complete variable domain (other parts from reference TRBV18 and TRBJ2-5): NAGVMQNPRHLVRRRGQEARLRCSPMKGHSHVYWYRQLPEEGLKFMVYLQKENIIDESGMPKERFSAEFPKEGPSILRIQQVVRGDSAAYFCASSLTGVGKETQYFGPGTRLLVL.

The chain employs TRBV12-3 or TRBV12-4 and TRBJ1-1, with D perhaps TRBD1 (6 bases). CDR3 length equals 14 residues. V lost 1 base and J 0 bases, leaving 6 bases between the germline ends. The CDR3 DNA reads as TGTGCCAGCAGTTTAGGGGGGCTGAACACTGAAGCTTTCTTT. It encodes CASSLGGLNTEAFF.

The chain is built from TRBV13 and TRBJ2-7, with a weak D call TRBD1 (5 bases). Trimming left V 5 bases short and J 2 bases short, with 19 bases between. The CDR3 extends over 16 amino acids. Looked up from germline, CDR1 is PRHDT and CDR2 is FYEKMQ (reference sequence). CDR3 in amino acids: CASSPKNSLGAYEQYF. CDR3 DNA sequence: TGTGCCAGCAGCCCGAAGAACAGCTTAGGGGCCTACGAGCAGTACTTC.

The chain carries TRBV10-3 and TRBJ1-1, with 9 bases that match TRBD1. Germline V gene lookup returns CDR1 ENHRY and CDR2 SYGVKD. With 3 bases clipped from V and 4 bases from J, the junction kept 3 bases outside the gene matches. The CDR3 consists of 14 residues. CDR3 sequence (DNA): TGTGCCATCAGTGACGGACAGGGGCCCACTGAAGCTTTCTTT. Translating it yields CAISDGQGPTEAFF.

This clonotype was detected only a few times. The chain carries TRBV6-2 or TRBV6-3 and TRBJ2-3; TRBD2 aligns across 11 bases. Germline CDR1 reads MNHEY; CDR2 reads SVGEGT. The CDR3 has 15 amino acids. J lost 4 bases, V lost 6 bases, and 6 bases had no gene match. CDR3 sequence: CASRRLAGGSDTQYF. The CDR3 DNA reads TGTGCCAGCAGACGTCTAGCGGGAGGTTCAGATACGCAGTATTTT.

This clonotype has more than one count but fewer than ten. The chain recombines TRBV6-5 with TRBJ2-1; TRBD2 aligns across 12 bases. V trimming: 6 bases; J trimming: 9 bases; junction bases outside the gene matches: 12. The CDR3 contains 16 residues. Germline loops: CDR1 MNHEY, CDR2 SVGAGI. CDR3 sequence reads: CASRGTSGRRSAEQFF. As DNA, the CDR3 is TGTGCCAGCAGGGGTACTAGCGGGAGGCGGTCGGCTGAGCAGTTCTTC.

V gene TRBV29-1 combines with J gene TRBJ1-2; 8 bases map to TRBD1. This CDR3 comprises 12 residues. The J segment lost 2 bases and the V segment lost 7 bases, leaving 3 bases of the junction unmatched. From germline, CDR1 is SQVTM and CDR2 ANQGSEA. CDR3 residues: CSGTGNNYGYTF. The DNA for the CDR3 is TGCAGCGGGACAGGGAACAACTATGGCTACACCTTC. Full variable domain (remainder filled in from reference TRBV29-1 and TRBJ1-2): SAVISQKPSRDICQRGTSLTIQCQVDSQVTMMFWYRQQPGQSLTLIATANQGSEATYESGFVIDKFPISRPNLTFSTLTVSNMSPEDSSIYLCSGTGNNYGYTFGSGTRLTVV.